The 28 T cell receptor beta chains given below trace back to one sample, sequenced in a study of regulatory T cells in long-lasting Graves disease. Indicated time point: newly diagnosed GD, antithyroid drugs for less than 3 months. With RNA extracted from PBMCs as input, the TCR library was made. Researchers made TCR beta libraries by using iRepertoire HTBI primers and running Arm-PCR on CDR3 regions. TCRdb processed the multiplex PCR reads anew with MiXCR; each CDR3 protein has one entry. This sample has 250,000 to 300,000 distinct CDR3 sequences, with around 18% found just once. These data were also reused for a study on T cells in Graves' hyperthyroidism and ophthalmopathy.

This sample comprised peripheral blood mononuclear cells (PBMCs), obtained at new diagnosis, from a patient treated with antithyroid drugs. Receptors originate from a woman in her 30s with Graves disease.

This clonotype was counted ten times or more. The V call is TRBV20-1, the J call TRBJ1-3, with D hard to call. There are 15 residues in the CDR3. From germline, CDR1 is DFQATT and CDR2 SNEGSKA (reference sequence). Trimming stripped 0 bases from V and 0 bases from J, with 9 bases between. The CDR3 region is CSARESGGSGNTIYF. In nucleotides, the CDR3 is TGCAGTGCTAGAGAGTCCGGTGGCTCTGGAAACACCATATATTTT.

At least ten counts were recorded for this clonotype. This chain's CDR3 is CASSEQGLTEAFF. The CDR3 DNA sequence: TGTGCCAGCAGTGAACAGGGTTTAACTGAAGCTTTCTTT. The V call is TRBV6-1, the J call TRBJ1-1; D is perhaps TRBD1 (5 bases). The CDR3 extends over 13 amino acids. CDR1 is MNHNS, CDR2 SASEGT, per germline. The V and J ends lost 2 bases and 5 bases respectively, with 9 bases between them.

This clonotype was detected ten times or more. The chain joins TRBV6-2 or TRBV6-3 to TRBJ2-7; possible D gene TRBD1, 6 bases. Germline CDR1 and CDR2: MNHEY and SVGEGT. This CDR3 spans 14 amino acids. Between the trimmed V and J ends, which lost 6 bases and 2 bases, there was a span of 14 bases. The CDR3 loop is CASREQGFPYEQYF. The CDR3 DNA reads as TGTGCCAGCAGGGAACAGGGTTTCCCCTACGAGCAGTACTTC.

This clonotype occurred many times. The chain employs TRBV5-6 and TRBJ1-2; TRBD1 matches at 7 bases. Germline-derived CDR1 and CDR2 are SGHDT and YYEEEE. V shed 4 bases and J 4 bases; nucleotides not matched to a gene: 10. CDR3 length equals 15 residues. The CDR3 DNA follows: TGTGCCAGCAGCGTGGGAGGGGGCGTCGGCTATGGCTACACCTTC. Amino acids: CASSVGGGVGYGYTF.

This clonotype was seen at least ten times. The CDR3 DNA reads TGTGCCAGCTCACCACGGTTCGGGGTAGTTTTGATGAACACTGAAGCTTTCTTT. It encodes CASSPRFGVVLMNTEAFF. The chain joins TRBV18 to TRBJ1-1; D not resolved. Trimming left V 1 base short and J 0 bases short, with 18 bases between. Germline-derived CDR1 and CDR2 are KGHSH and LQKENI. The CDR3 length is 18 residues.

This clonotype was counted ten times or more. The chain links TRBV15 to TRBJ2-1, with TRBD1 matching over 9 bases. V was pared by 0 bases and J by 9 bases, with 6 bases of the junction left unmatched. The CDR3 covers 15 residues. CDR1 and CDR2 (germline): LNHNV, YYDKDF (reference sequence). In nucleotides, the CDR3 is TGTGCCACCAGCAGAGAGGGACAGGGCACGGTTGAGCAGTTCTTC. Amino acids: CATSREGQGTVEQFF.

This clonotype was counted at least ten times. J is TRBJ2-7 and V is TRBV20-1; tentatively, D is TRBD1 (6 bases). Germline V lookup: CDR1 DFQATT, CDR2 SNEGSKA (reference sequence). The CDR3 spans 13 residues. V gave up 4 bases and J gave up 1 base, with 11 bases separating them. CDR3 bases: TGCAGTGCTACACTCGGACAGTCCTACGAGCAGTACTTC. Residues: CSATLGQSYEQYF.

With regard to this clonotype: A far larger clone is just one base off, so this is likely a read error. The gene calls are TRBV6-4 and TRBJ1-2, with D perhaps TRBD1 (6 bases). Trimming cost V 5 bases and J 7 bases, with 20 bases left between them. The CDR3 spans 15 residues. Germline V gene lookup returns CDR1 MRHNA and CDR2 SNTAGT. CDR3 DNA sequence: TGTGCCAGCAGTTGCTCACCAGGGGACGGCCCTGGCTACACCTTC. This encodes CASSCSPGDGPGYTF.

Many counts were recorded for this clonotype. This chain joins TRBV29-1 and TRBJ1-2, with a tentative D call TRBD1 (6 bases). Germline values: CDR1 SQVTM, CDR2 ANQGSEA. The CDR3 is 15 residues long. V was trimmed by 2 bases and J by 1 base, leaving 14 bases between them. CDR3 sequence (DNA): TGCAGCGTTGAATTTGGGGGGGCGTATAACTATGGCTACACCTTC. Residues: CSVEFGGAYNYGYTF.

This clonotype was seen repeatedly, ten times or more. The chain couples TRBV20-1 to TRBJ2-1; 14 nucleotides align to TRBD2. Trimming at V came to 6 bases and at J to 1 base, leaving 8 bases not matched to a gene. Germline loops: CDR1 DFQATT, CDR2 SNEGSKA (reference sequence). CDR3 length: 17 amino acids. The CDR3 DNA sequence: TGCAGTGCCGCCGGACTAGCGGGGGGCGGGTCCTACAATGAGCAGTTCTTC. Translating gives CSAAGLAGGGSYNEQFF.

This clonotype showed up many times. The chain recombines TRBV2 with TRBJ1-1; D unresolved. Germline V lookup: CDR1 SNHLY, CDR2 FYNNEI. This CDR3 has 13 residues. Trimming removed 7 bases at V and 1 base at J, with 10 bases between. Written as DNA, the CDR3 is TGTGCCAGCACCCTGGCGCAGAACACTGAAGCTTTCTTT. It encodes CASTLAQNTEAFF.

This clonotype occurred many times. The chain combines TRBV2 with TRBJ1-4; TRBD1 might be the D (5 bases). The germline CDR1 and CDR2 sequences are SNHLY and FYNNEI. This CDR3 is 14 amino acids long. The V and J ends lost 8 bases and 8 bases respectively, with 18 bases between them. CDR3: CASVRQTSREKLFF. In DNA form, the CDR3 reads TGTGCCAGCGTACGACAGACCTCTAGGGAAAAACTGTTTTTT.

J is TRBJ2-1 and V is TRBV11-2; perhaps D is TRBD1 or TRBD2 (5 bases each). The J call could be wrong; TRBJ2-5 is a better fit for the DNA end. Germline V gives CDR1 SGHAT, CDR2 FQNNGV. The CDR3 extends over 15 amino acids. The CDR3 nucleotides are TGTGCCAGCAGCTTAGGACAGCGGTCTAAAGAGACCCAGTACTTC. Translating it yields CASSLGQRSKETQYF.

With respect to this clonotype: One base separates it from a far larger clone, so it is likely a read error. The rearrangement links TRBV15 to TRBJ2-3; D possibly corresponds to TRBD2 (6 bases). Germline V gives CDR1 LNHNV, CDR2 YYDKDF (reference sequence). The CDR3 consists of 12 residues. CDR3 DNA sequence: TGTGCCACCGGAGGGAGAGCAGCTGAAGCTTCCTTT. Translating gives CATGGRAAEASF.

This sequence joins TRBV27 and TRBJ1-2; the match to TRBD1 covers 9 bases. The germline V gene encodes CDR1 MNHEY and CDR2 SMNVEV (reference sequence). The CDR3 totals 14 residues. V lost 5 bases, J lost 8 bases, and 9 bases stayed unmatched. The CDR3 loop reads CASSLGDRADGYTF. The CDR3 DNA follows: TGTGCCAGCAGTCTAGGGGACAGGGCTGACGGCTACACCTTC.

This clonotype has at least ten counts. The V gene is TRBV18, the J gene TRBJ2-7, with a possible D match to TRBD2 (5 bases). Germline CDR1 is KGHSH and CDR2 is LQKENI. The length of the CDR3 is 15 residues. The V and J ends lost 6 bases and 3 bases respectively, with 18 bases between them. The CDR3 DNA reads TGTGCCAGCTCCCTTGGGCGGGTTGCCGACTACGAGCAGTACTTC. The encoded protein is CASSLGRVADYEQYF.

This clonotype has ten or more counts. V and J are TRBV11-2 and TRBJ2-3, with 11 bases lining up with TRBD2. J lost 0 bases, V lost 1 base, and 12 bases had no gene match. Germline values: CDR1 SGHAT, CDR2 FQNNGV. The CDR3 is made up of 20 amino acids. The CDR3 loop reads CASSLVLAGARNSSTDTQYF. The CDR3 bases are TGTGCCAGCAGCTTAGTACTAGCGGGGGCGCGAAATTCTAGCACAGATACGCAGTATTTT.

The table lists this clonotype with many counts. The junction and the germline gene differ at one end; a read error may be behind it. The rearrangement links TRBV13 to TRBJ1-3, with 12 bases that match TRBD1. This CDR3 region has 16 residues. Germline V gene sequence: CDR1 PRHDT, CDR2 FYEKMQ (reference sequence). The DNA of the CDR3 is TGCGCCAGCAGCTGGGACAGGGGGCGTTCGGGAAACACCATATATTTT. Its protein is CASSWDRGRSGNTIYF.

The genes are TRBV15 and TRBJ1-1, with a tentative D call TRBD1 (6 bases). The ends were cut back, 3 bases at V and 0 bases at J, with 17 bases in the middle. CDR1 and CDR2 from the germline V gene are LNHNV and YYDKDF (reference sequence). The CDR3 spans 17 residues. The CDR3 DNA sequence: TGTGCCACCAGCAGCGGGGGGCAGAGAAGCATGAACACTGAAGCTTTCTTT. Its protein product is CATSSGGQRSMNTEAFF.

The chain links TRBV19 to TRBJ2-4; no reliable D call. This CDR3 region has 16 residues. Per germline, CDR1 LNHDA and CDR2 SQIVND (reference sequence). V lost 2 bases to trimming and J lost 0 bases, with 11 bases between them. The CDR3 DNA follows: TGTGCCAGTAGTATATGGTTCTCCATAGCCAAAAACATTCAGTACTTC. Translated: CASSIWFSIAKNIQYF. The full variable domain, in which reference TRBV19 and TRBJ2-4 provide the parts outside the CDR3, is DGGITQSPKYLFRKEGQNVTLSCEQNLNHDAMYWYRQDPGQGLRLIYYSQIVNDFQKGDIAEGYSVSREKKESFPLTVTSAQKNPTAFYLCASSIWFSIAKNIQYFGAGTRLSVL.

In this sample, this clonotype turned up many times. The CDR3 DNA reads as TGTGCCAGTAGCCCTGCGGGAGGGAAAACCTACGAGCAGTACTTC. Encoded protein: CASSPAGGKTYEQYF. The chain has TRBV19 and TRBJ2-7; TRBD2 aligns across 9 bases. The CDR3 spans 15 residues. Per germline, CDR1 LNHDA and CDR2 SQIVND (reference sequence). The V segment lost 6 bases and the J segment 2 bases; nucleotides outside the gene matches: 8.

On this clonotype itself: One base away lies a much larger clone, so this may be a sequencing read error. The chain recombines TRBV2 with TRBJ2-7; no definite D call. CDR1 and CDR2 from the germline V gene are SNHLY and FYNNEI. This CDR3 spans 14 amino acids. Between the trimmed V and J ends, which lost 8 bases and 0 bases, there was a span of 14 bases. CDR3 amino acids: CASSPGFSSYEQYF. DNA for the CDR3: TGTGCCAGCTCTCCTGGGTTTAGCTCCTACGAGCAGTACTTC. The variable domain in full, completed from reference TRBV2 and TRBJ2-7, reads EPEVTQTPSHQVTQMGQEVILRCVPISNHLYFYWYRQILGQKVEFLVSFYNNEISEKSEIFDDQFSVERPDGSNFTLKIRSTKLEDSAMYFCASSPGFSSYEQYFGPGTRLTVT.

This clonotype appeared a few times. The V gene is TRBV7-9, the J gene TRBJ2-7, with D unclear. This CDR3 has 14 residues. Trimming stripped 1 base from V and 6 bases from J, with 13 bases between. Germline V gives CDR1 SEHNR, CDR2 FQNEAQ (reference sequence). The CDR3 nucleotides read TGTGCCAGCAGCTTAGTTCAGACCCTAGGCGAGCAGTACTTC. It specifies CASSLVQTLGEQYF.

This clonotype was found many times. The chain employs TRBV14 and TRBJ1-4; 9 nucleotides align to TRBD1. V was clipped by 4 bases and J by 0 bases; unmatched bases: 12. Germline CDR1 is SGHDN and CDR2 is FVKESK. This CDR3 has 19 residues. The CDR3 coding sequence is TGTGCCAGCAGCCTTTCAGGACAGGGGACATTTGCAACTAATGAAAAACTGTTTTTT. Its translation is CASSLSGQGTFATNEKLFF. Variable domain in full (rest from reference TRBV14 and TRBJ1-4): EAGVTQFPSHSVIEKGQTVTLRCDPISGHDNLYWYRRVMGKEIKFLLHFVKESKQDESGMPNNRFLAERTGGTYSTLKVQPAELEDSGVYFCASSLSGQGTFATNEKLFFGSGTQLSVL.

In this sample, this clonotype turned up many times. The chain links TRBV7-2 to TRBJ2-2; D call uncertain. V was clipped by 0 bases and J by 1 base, with 9 bases between them. The germline CDR1 and CDR2 sequences are SGHTA and FQGNSA. CDR3 size: 16 residues. For the CDR3, the DNA is TGTGCCAGCAGCTTAGCTCCGATCCAGAACACCGGGGAGCTGTTTTTT. Amino acid sequence: CASSLAPIQNTGELFF.

This clonotype was seen repeatedly, ten times or more. The gene calls are TRBV19 and TRBJ1-1; D unresolved. The CDR3 runs 14 residues. V shed 4 bases and J shed 1 base, with 10 bases lying between them. Germline V gene data show CDR1 as LNHDA and CDR2 as SQIVND (reference sequence). CDR3 region: CASSTPFRNTEAFF. The CDR3 coding sequence is TGTGCCAGTAGTACCCCCTTTCGGAACACTGAAGCTTTCTTT.

This clonotype has a count of ten or more. The gene calls are TRBV9 and TRBJ1-1; D is unresolved. From germline, CDR1 is SGDLS and CDR2 YYNGEE. The V end lost 3 bases, the J end lost 0 bases, and 3 bases lay between the germline ends. CDR3 length: 12 residues. The CDR3 nucleotides are TGTGCCAGCAGCGGGCTGAACACTGAAGCTTTCTTT. Encoded protein: CASSGLNTEAFF.

This clonotype was counted at least ten times. A clone one base away is much larger, so this may be a read error. The chain joins TRBV3-1 to TRBJ2-7; D ambiguous. From germline, CDR1 is LGHDT and CDR2 YNNKEL (reference sequence). CDR3 length: 13 residues. Written as DNA, the CDR3 is TGTGCCAGCAGCCCAACGTCACCCTACAAGCAGTACTTC. Translating gives CASSPTSPYKQYF.